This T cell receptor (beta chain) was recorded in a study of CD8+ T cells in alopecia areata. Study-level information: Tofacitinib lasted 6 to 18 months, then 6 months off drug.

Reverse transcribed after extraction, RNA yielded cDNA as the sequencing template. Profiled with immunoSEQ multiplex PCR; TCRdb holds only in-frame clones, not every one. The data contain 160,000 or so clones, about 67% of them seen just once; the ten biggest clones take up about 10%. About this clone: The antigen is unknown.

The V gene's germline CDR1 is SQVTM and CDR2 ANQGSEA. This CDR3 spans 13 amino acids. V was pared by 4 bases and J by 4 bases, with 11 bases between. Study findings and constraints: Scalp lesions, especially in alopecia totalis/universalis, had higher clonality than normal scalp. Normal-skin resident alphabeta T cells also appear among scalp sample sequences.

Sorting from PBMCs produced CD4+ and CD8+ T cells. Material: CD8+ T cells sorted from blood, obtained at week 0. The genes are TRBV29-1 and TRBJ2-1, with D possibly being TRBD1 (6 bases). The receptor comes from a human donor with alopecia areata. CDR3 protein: CSVARTEYNEQFF. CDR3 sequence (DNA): TGCAGCGTTGCCCGGACAGAGTACAATGAGCAGTTCTTC.